This passage covers 12 T cell receptor beta chains from one sample sequenced in a study of preoperative IRX-2 immunotherapy in early breast cancer. Indicated treatment: preoperative locoregional IRX-2 cytokine immunotherapy. The method was immunoSEQ multiplex PCR; TCRdb's version includes in-frame clones alone and lacks a portion of them. The sample has 60,000 or so clones; around 94% are singletons. Sampling was done from a patient treated with IRX-2 immunotherapy. The receptors were gathered from a human donor with breast cancer.

The V call is TRBV7-2, the J call TRBJ2-1; TRBD1 matches at 9 bases. The CDR3 loop spans 15 amino acids. Germline-derived CDR1 and CDR2 are SGHTA and FQGNSA. V lost 5 bases to trimming and J lost 5 bases; unmatched junction nucleotides: 7. The CDR3, as DNA: TGTGCCAGCAGCCTTGACAGGGGGGGACACAATGAGCAGTTCTTC. This translates into CASSLDRGGHNEQFF.

The chain uses TRBV5-1 and TRBJ2-4; 7 bases fit TRBD1. This CDR3 is built from 15 residues. Trimming removed 3 bases from V and 8 bases from J; junction bases left unmatched: 11. Germline-derived CDR1 and CDR2 are SGHRS and YFSETQ. The CDR3 here is CASSWAQGVSDIQYF. Written as DNA, the CDR3 is TGCGCCAGCAGCTGGGCCCAGGGGGTAAGCGACATTCAGTACTTC.

This clone has only one observation. V and J are TRBV9 and TRBJ2-3; maybe TRBD1 (5 bases). Germline values: CDR1 SGDLS, CDR2 YYNGEE. V lost 0 bases and J 7 bases, leaving 9 bases between the germline ends. This CDR3 contains 13 residues. The CDR3 region has the DNA TGTGCCAGCAGCGTAGCAGGGTGGAATACGCAGTATTTT. Its translation is CASSVAGWNTQYF.

The chain links TRBV9 to TRBJ2-7, with D perhaps matching TRBD2 (5 bases). Germline-derived CDR1 and CDR2 are SGDLS and YYNGEE. The ends were cut back, 0 bases at V and 7 bases at J, with 14 bases in the middle. CDR3 length: 14 residues. The CDR3 here is CASSVEVRPGEQYF. The CDR3 nucleotides read TGTGCCAGCAGCGTAGAAGTACGGCCGGGGGAGCAGTACTTC.

The chain joins TRBV7-3 to TRBJ2-7; TRBD1 matches at 9 bases. J was trimmed by 4 bases and V by 5 bases; bases with no gene match: 6. This CDR3 comprises 14 residues. CDR1 and CDR2 from the germline V gene are SGHTA and FQGTGA. The CDR3 loop is CASSLQGADYEQYF. In DNA form, the CDR3 reads TGTGCCAGCAGCCTACAGGGGGCGGATTACGAGCAGTACTTC.

The rearrangement links TRBV7-7 to TRBJ2-3, with 10 bases identical to TRBD2. Trimming took 5 bases from V and 11 from J; bases not matched to a gene: 4. The CDR3 totals 12 residues. CDR1 is SSHAT, CDR2 FNYEAQ, per germline (reference sequence). The CDR3 DNA sequence: TGTGCCAGCAGCCCACTAGCGGGGATGCAGTATTTT. Protein: CASSPLAGMQYF.

CDR3 in amino acids: CSAIPRGQGQTF. Written as DNA, the CDR3 is TGCAGCGCCATACCCAGGGGGCAAGGTCAAACCTTC. The chain couples TRBV29-1 to TRBJ1-2; 8 bases map to TRBD1. This CDR3 contains 12 residues. Losses at the gene ends were 7 bases for V and 14 bases for J; bases not matched to a gene: 15. The V gene's germline CDR1 is SQVTM and CDR2 ANQGSEA.

The V call is TRBV7-9, the J call TRBJ2-3, with 8 bases lining up with TRBD2. The length of the CDR3 is 16 residues. V shed 5 bases and J 2 bases; nucleotides not matched to a gene: 9. From germline, CDR1 is SEHNR and CDR2 FQNEAQ (reference sequence). CDR3 sequence: CASSPGGVTFTDTQYF. CDR3 coding DNA: TGTGCCAGCAGCCCCGGGGGGGTAACTTTCACAGATACGCAGTATTTT. Looking up the rest from reference TRBV7-9 and TRBJ2-3 gives the full variable domain: DTGVSQNPRHKITKRGQNVTFRCDPISEHNRLYWYRQTLGQGPEFLTYFQNEAQLEKSRLLSDRFSAERPKGSFSTLEIQRTEQGDSAMYLCASSPGGVTFTDTQYFGPGTRLTVL.

The V gene is TRBV7-9, the J gene TRBJ1-1; D is ambiguous. The CDR3 loop spans 13 amino acids. Trimming shortened V by 3 bases and J by 1 base, and 6 bases separated the two germline ends. CDR1 is SEHNR and CDR2 is FQNEAQ in the germline V gene (reference sequence). The chain's CDR3 is CASSFMGNTEAFF. CDR3 bases: TGTGCCAGCAGCTTTATGGGGAACACTGAAGCTTTCTTT.

V is TRBV18 and J is TRBJ1-1; TRBD1 aligns across 7 bases. The junction had 6 bases not matched to a gene; V was cut back by 3 bases and J by 2 bases. There are 15 residues in the CDR3. Germline V gene sequence: CDR1 KGHSH, CDR2 LQKENI. This CDR3 reads CASSPQGGGNTEAFF. CDR3 coding DNA: TGTGCCAGCTCACCGCAGGGGGGTGGAAACACTGAAGCTTTCTTT.

The chain uses TRBV15 and TRBJ2-3; 9 nucleotides line up with TRBD1. V shed 3 bases, J shed 2 bases, and the junction held 6 bases outside the gene matches. Germline CDR1 reads LNHNV; CDR2 reads YYDKDF (reference sequence). The length of the CDR3 is 16 residues. CDR3 coding DNA: TGTGCCACCAGCAGGGGACAGGGAAGATTCACAGATACGCAGTATTTT. The encoded protein is CATSRGQGRFTDTQYF.

The chain employs TRBV4-3 and TRBJ1-6; D uncertain. CDR1 and CDR2 (germline): LGHNA, YSLEER. Trimming took off 1 base at V and 12 bases at J, with 10 bases between the two ends. The CDR3 consists of 13 residues. The CDR3 region is CASSQAPPLPLHF. In DNA form, the CDR3 reads TGCGCCAGCAGCCAAGCACCCCCCCTACCCCTCCACTTT.